This TCR beta chain was observed in a study of identical twins. Whole-study results and caveats: For cord blood, abundant beta clonotypes had fewer insertions, unlike memory repertoires, which showed none. Monozygotic twin pairs showed more out-of-frame TCR alpha sharing than models estimated.

Germline V gives CDR1 SGHRS, CDR2 YFSETQ. The V segment lost 4 bases and the J segment 3 bases; nucleotides outside the gene matches: 4. The CDR3 length is 14 residues. TCRdb recomputed calls from the 5' RACE reads with MiXCR, one row per CDR3 protein. The repertoire consists of 1.5 million to 2 million distinct CDR3 sequences, with more than 30% occurring once and the leading ten covering approximately 0.25%. Healthy Caucasians supplied all donations. Note on this clonotype: Its antigen is undetermined.

The V and J genes are TRBV5-1 and TRBJ1-5; TRBD1 agrees at 7 bases. This receptor was obtained from a newborn girl in good health. Material: cord blood. This CDR3 is CASSTGQYNQPQHF. For the CDR3, the DNA is TGCGCCAGCAGCACGGGACAGTACAATCAGCCCCAGCATTTT.